The 19 T cell receptor beta chains reported below all come from one sample, sequenced in a study of shared clonotypes between healthy human individuals (dated by TCRdb to 2018 to 2021). Receptor libraries were prepared by the immunoSEQ multiplex PCR assay. Entries here come from immuneACCESS through TCRdb and include only in-frame sequences with V and J called. Some clones fail to appear in such tables; in the studies checked, an unresolved V gene covers under half of the shortfall, and the cause of the remainder is unknown. Recorded for this sample are about 580,000 clones; 95% to 98% of them occurred a single time. Jointly, the top ten make up 0.3% of the sample. CD8 naive samples consisted of CD45RO-negative cells that were positively selected for CCR7, yielding a CD45RA+CCR7+ population without TemRA cells. The sample taken for sequencing was naive CD8+ T cells sorted from blood. Reading the label with the study, this specimen's cell subset or site is: CD45RA+CCR7+. All receptors come from a man younger than 40 in good health.

This clone has a single count. The chain uses TRBV27 and TRBJ2-1; 11 bases are a match to TRBD2. Unmatched junction bases numbered 11, after V lost 2 bases and J lost 8 bases. The CDR3 length is 17 residues. The germline V gene encodes CDR1 MNHEY and CDR2 SMNVEV (reference sequence). The CDR3 spells CASSLTTSGKYNYEQFF. The CDR3 DNA reads TGTGCCAGCAGTTTAACGACTAGCGGGAAGTACAACTATGAGCAGTTCTTC.

The chain uses TRBV28 and TRBJ2-7; perhaps TRBD1 as D (6 bases). This CDR3 region has 15 residues. V gave up 5 bases and J gave up 6 bases, with 20 bases separating them. From germline, CDR1 is MDHEN and CDR2 SYDVKM. The CDR3 spells CASSTKRTVSGEQYF. DNA for the CDR3: TGTGCCAGCAGTACCAAGAGGACAGTGAGTGGCGAGCAGTACTTC. The full variable domain, completed using reference TRBV28 and TRBJ2-7, is DVKVTQSSRYLVKRTGEKVFLECVQDMDHENMFWYRQDPGLGLRLIYFSYDVKMKEKGDIPEGYSVSREKKERFSLILESASTNQTSMYLCASSTKRTVSGEQYFGPGTRLTVT.

The CDR3 nucleotides are TGTGCCAGCAGCGTAGGAGGACCATATGAGCAGTTCTTC. Translating gives CASSVGGPYEQFF. The genes are TRBV9 and TRBJ2-1, with D hard to call. Germline CDR1 reads SGDLS; CDR2 reads YYNGEE. This CDR3 comprises 13 residues. Trimming cost V 0 bases and J 8 bases, with 9 bases left between them.

J is TRBJ2-5 and V is TRBV5-1, with D perhaps given as TRBD1 or TRBD2 (6 bases each). This CDR3 is 15 amino acids long. V was cut by 0 bases and J by 1 base, with 10 bases left in between. Germline V gene sequence: CDR1 SGHRS, CDR2 YFSETQ. In nucleotides, the CDR3 is TGCGCCAGCAGCTTGGTAGGGGGGCCCCAAGAGACCCAGTACTTC. This translates into CASSLVGGPQETQYF.

This rearrangement joins TRBV11-2 to TRBJ1-1; D gene ambiguous. CDR1 is SGHAT and CDR2 is FQNNGV in the germline V gene. Trimming took off 7 bases at V and 2 bases at J, with 11 bases between the two ends. The CDR3 contains 13 residues. The DNA for the CDR3 is TGTGCCAGCACCTCTGCCACAAACACTGAAGCTTTCTTT. It codes for CASTSATNTEAFF.

The chain uses TRBV7-9 and TRBJ1-5, with D possibly matching TRBD1 (6 bases). Looked up from germline, CDR1 is SEHNR and CDR2 is FQNEAQ (reference sequence). This CDR3 is built from 15 residues. Trimming stripped 5 bases from V and 1 base from J, with 12 bases between. The CDR3 loop is CASSPIQGSNQPQHF. CDR3 nucleotide sequence: TGTGCCAGCAGCCCAATCCAGGGGAGCAATCAGCCCCAGCATTTT.

J is TRBJ2-2 and V is TRBV7-9; 10 nucleotides align to TRBD2. V shed 2 bases and J 5 bases; nucleotides not matched to a gene: 5. The CDR3 totals 16 residues. Germline CDR1 and CDR2: SEHNR and FQNEAQ (reference sequence). Here the CDR3 reads CASSLNEREGTGELFF. The CDR3 DNA reads TGTGCCAGCAGCTTAAATGAGCGGGAGGGGACCGGGGAGCTGTTTTTT.

The chain has TRBV27 and TRBJ2-3; 7 positions match TRBD2. This CDR3 contains 14 residues. The J segment lost 4 bases and the V segment lost 4 bases, leaving 5 bases of the junction unmatched. The germline V gene has CDR1 MNHEY and CDR2 SMNVEV (reference sequence). The CDR3 is CASSYGGRADTQYF. As DNA, the CDR3 is TGTGCCAGCAGTTATGGGGGGAGGGCAGATACGCAGTATTTT.

A remark on this clone: Other DNA variants within this sample encode the same CDR3. J is TRBJ2-7 and V is TRBV28; D is unclear. CDR1 is MDHEN and CDR2 is SYDVKM in the germline V gene. The ends were cut back, 3 bases at V and 6 bases at J, with 9 bases in the middle. There are 12 residues in the CDR3. CDR3 DNA: TGTGCCAGCAGTTTCATCGGCGGCGAGCAGTACTTC. Residues: CASSFIGGEQYF.

The rearrangement joins TRBV6-1 to TRBJ1-4; no reliable D call. CDR1 and CDR2 (germline): MNHNS, SASEGT. V was cut by 4 bases and J by 8 bases, with 17 bases left in between. The CDR3 has 15 residues. The CDR3 DNA sequence: TGTGCCAGCAGTGGACAACGCGGGTTTGGGGAAAAACTGTTTTTT. Its translation: CASSGQRGFGEKLFF.

The chain recombines TRBV11-2 with TRBJ2-2, with 7 bases aligning to TRBD2. The CDR3 consists of 18 residues. Germline-derived CDR1 and CDR2 are SGHAT and FQNNGV. The junction had 9 bases not matched to a gene; V was cut back by 0 bases and J by 2 bases. CDR3 in DNA: TGTGCCAGCAGCTTAGATCCAGGGAGGGGCCTTAACACCGGGGAGCTGTTTTTT. This encodes CASSLDPGRGLNTGELFF. The variable domain in full, completed from reference TRBV11-2 and TRBJ2-2, reads EAGVAQSPRYKIIEKRQSVAFWCNPISGHATLYWYQQILGQGPKLLIQFQNNGVVDDSQLPKDRFSAERLKGVDSTLKIQPAKLEDSAVYLCASSLDPGRGLNTGELFFGEGSRLTVL.

V is TRBV27 and J is TRBJ2-2, with D uncertain. Per germline, CDR1 MNHEY and CDR2 SMNVEV (reference sequence). The V end lost 1 base, the J end lost 0 bases, and 6 bases lay between the germline ends. The CDR3 length is 15 residues. This chain's CDR3 is CASSLYPSNTGELFF. The CDR3 DNA is TGTGCCAGCAGTTTATATCCCTCGAACACCGGGGAGCTGTTTTTT.

Turning to this clone: The sample has other DNA sequences that encode this CDR3 too. The V and J genes are TRBV6-5 and TRBJ2-3; no clear D gene. CDR1 is MNHEY, CDR2 SVGAGI, per germline. The CDR3 length is 12 residues. V was trimmed by 6 bases and J by 2 bases, leaving 6 bases between them. CDR3 sequence (DNA): TGTGCCAGCAGCCCCGACACAGATACGCAGTATTTT. Its protein product is CASSPDTDTQYF.

The rearrangement links TRBV10-2 to TRBJ2-7, with D perhaps assigned TRBD1 or TRBD2 (5 bases each). Germline loops: CDR1 WSHSY, CDR2 SAAADI. Trimming took off 6 bases at V and 2 bases at J, with 20 bases between the two ends. The CDR3 totals 16 residues. The CDR3: CASRKAGTRGTYEQYF. The CDR3 DNA reads TGCGCCAGCAGAAAAGCCGGGACCCGAGGGACCTACGAGCAGTACTTC.

The V gene is TRBV27, the J gene TRBJ2-1, with 7 bases aligning to TRBD1. CDR1 and CDR2 (germline): MNHEY, SMNVEV (reference sequence). V shed 4 bases and J 2 bases; nucleotides not matched to a gene: 5. This CDR3 is 15 amino acids long. The CDR3 DNA sequence: TGTGCCAGCAGTTCAGGGGGTAGCCCCTACAATGAGCAGTTCTTC. Translation gives CASSSGGSPYNEQFF.

V usage is TRBV28 and J usage is TRBJ2-7; 10 nucleotides match TRBD1. Per germline, CDR1 MDHEN and CDR2 SYDVKM. This CDR3 has 15 amino acids. V was pared by 7 bases and J by 1 base, with 7 bases of the junction left unmatched. The CDR3 coding sequence is TGTGCCAGCAACCCCGGGACAGGGGATTCCTACGAGCAGTACTTC. This codes for CASNPGTGDSYEQYF.

The chain is built from TRBV9 and TRBJ2-1; TRBD1 matches 8 bases. The CDR3 is 21 residues long. J was trimmed by 2 bases and V by 4 bases; bases with no gene match: 23. Per the germline V gene, CDR1 is SGDLS and CDR2 is YYNGEE. The CDR3 region has the DNA TGTGCCAGCAGCCCCAGTAGTAGGGGACTCGACAGGGGAGATGCCTACAATGAGCAGTTCTTC. This encodes CASSPSSRGLDRGDAYNEQFF.

This clone was recorded once. This chain uses TRBV7-8 with TRBJ2-7; 8 nucleotides match TRBD2. This CDR3 region has 15 residues. CDR1 is SGHVS, CDR2 FQNEAQ, per germline. V trimming: 3 bases; J trimming: 3 bases; junction bases outside the gene matches: 7. The CDR3 loop reads CASSFGPGLVYEQYF. Here the CDR3 DNA reads TGTGCCAGCAGCTTTGGGCCGGGACTAGTCTACGAGCAGTACTTC.

V is TRBV6-5 and J is TRBJ1-1, with D uncertain. This CDR3 has 15 amino acids. The ends were cut back, 6 bases at V and 1 base at J, with 15 bases in the middle. Germline CDR1 and CDR2: MNHEY and SVGAGI. The CDR3 spells CASSVWEGGNTEAFF. The CDR3 DNA reads as TGTGCCAGCAGCGTTTGGGAAGGTGGGAACACTGAAGCTTTCTTT.